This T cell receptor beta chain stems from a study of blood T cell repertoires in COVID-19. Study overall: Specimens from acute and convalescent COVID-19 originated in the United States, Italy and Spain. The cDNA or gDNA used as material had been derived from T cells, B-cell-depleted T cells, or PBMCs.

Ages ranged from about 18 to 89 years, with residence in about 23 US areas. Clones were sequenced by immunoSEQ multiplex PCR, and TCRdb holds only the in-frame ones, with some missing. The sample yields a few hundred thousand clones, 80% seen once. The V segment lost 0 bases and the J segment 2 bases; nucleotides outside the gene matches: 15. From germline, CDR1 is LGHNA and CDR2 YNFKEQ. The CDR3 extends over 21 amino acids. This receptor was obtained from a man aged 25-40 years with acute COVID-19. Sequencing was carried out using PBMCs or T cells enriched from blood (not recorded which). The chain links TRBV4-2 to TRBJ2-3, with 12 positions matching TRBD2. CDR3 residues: CASSQDSPLAGGGFYTDTQYF. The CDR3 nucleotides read TGTGCCAGCAGCCAAGATTCCCCCCTAGCGGGGGGGGGTTTTTACACAGATACGCAGTATTTT.